The T cell receptor beta chain described here comes from a study of T cell responses to AZD1222 COVID-19 vaccine. On this clone: The target antigen is unknown.

V dropped 3 bases and J dropped 0; count of bases not matched to a gene: 2. Germline V gene data show CDR1 as MNHEY and CDR2 as SMNVEV (reference sequence). The CDR3 extends over 15 amino acids. Repertoires were generated with immunoSEQ multiplex PCR, while TCRdb's copy carries only in-frame clones and drops some. This sample has about 39,000 clones, with about 88% found just once. Whole-study findings and limits: Sampled repertoires all dated from after the peak T cell response. Two doses of AZD1222 preceded a rise in Spike-specific TCR breadth and depth. Baseline serology detected seropositivity in only a handful of AZD1222 recipients. In the spike-specific TCR repertoire, nearly half reportedly target unmutated variant regions.

The chain carries TRBV27 and TRBJ2-3; 8 bases line up with TRBD1. The input for sequencing was peripheral blood, taken 28 days after the second dose of the MenACWY control vaccine. The sequence was obtained from an adult who received the MenACWY meningococcal vaccine as a control. Here the CDR3 DNA reads TGTGCCAGCAGTTTCACAGGGGGAAGCACAGATACGCAGTATTTT. Residues: CASSFTGGSTDTQYF.